The TCR beta chain under discussion was sequenced for a study of human T cells and chemical hapten exposure. At the level of the study: Diphenylcyclopropenone was administered weekly to the scalp of patients throughout the approximately 25-week study. It was small differences in pooled library volume that mainly caused per-sample TCR yields to vary.

There are 15 residues in the CDR3. Trimming left V 4 bases short and J 10 bases short, with 20 bases between. Germline loops: CDR1 SGHTA, CDR2 FQGNSA. Each CDR3 protein is one row after TCRdb ran MiXCR on the RACE reads. The table lists approximately 350,000 distinct CDR3 sequences, 5.5% to 8% of them singletons. Regarding time point: patch test 1, 2 weeks after DPC sensitization. The treatment denotes: therapeutic diphenylcyclopropenone sensitization with weekly scalp DPC. Phlebotomy was performed prior to application of every patch test. The receptor was derived from a woman aged 18 to 35 with alopecia areata. Some clones in this sample may be carry-over from other donors' samples. The rearrangement uses TRBV7-2 and TRBJ2-1; D gene uncertain. The sample consisted of whole blood, taken in connection with sensitization to the hapten diphenylcyclopropenone (DPC). CDR3 sequence: CASSSTSLRRREQFF. CDR3 nucleotide sequence: TGTGCCAGCAGCTCGACCTCTCTTCGGCGTAGGGAGCAGTTCTTC.